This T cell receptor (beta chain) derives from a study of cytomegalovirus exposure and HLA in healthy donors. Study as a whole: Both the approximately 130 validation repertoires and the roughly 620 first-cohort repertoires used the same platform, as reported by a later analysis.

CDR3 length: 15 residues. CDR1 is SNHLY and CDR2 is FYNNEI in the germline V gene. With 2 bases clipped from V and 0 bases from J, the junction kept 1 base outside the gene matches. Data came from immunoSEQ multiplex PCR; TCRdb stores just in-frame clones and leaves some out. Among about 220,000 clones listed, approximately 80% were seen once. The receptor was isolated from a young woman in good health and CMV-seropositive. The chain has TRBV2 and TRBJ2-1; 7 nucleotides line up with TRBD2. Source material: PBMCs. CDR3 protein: CASSELADSYNEQFF. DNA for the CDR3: TGTGCCAGCAGTGAACTAGCGGACTCCTACAATGAGCAGTTCTTC.